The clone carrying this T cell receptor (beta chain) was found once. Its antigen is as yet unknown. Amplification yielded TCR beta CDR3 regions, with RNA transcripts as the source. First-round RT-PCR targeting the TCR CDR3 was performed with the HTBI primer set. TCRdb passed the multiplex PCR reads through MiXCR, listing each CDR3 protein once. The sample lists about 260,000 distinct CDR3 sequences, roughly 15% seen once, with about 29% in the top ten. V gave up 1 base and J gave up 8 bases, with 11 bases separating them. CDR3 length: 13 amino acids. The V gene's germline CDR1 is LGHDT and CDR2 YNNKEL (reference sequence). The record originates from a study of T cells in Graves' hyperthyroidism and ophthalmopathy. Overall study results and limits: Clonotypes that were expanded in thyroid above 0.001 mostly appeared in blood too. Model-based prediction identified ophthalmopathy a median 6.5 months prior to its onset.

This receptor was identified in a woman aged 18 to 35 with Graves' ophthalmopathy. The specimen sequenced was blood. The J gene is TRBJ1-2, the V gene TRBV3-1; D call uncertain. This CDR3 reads CASSQVGLAGYTF. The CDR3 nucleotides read TGTGCCAGCAGCCAAGTAGGACTGGCAGGCTACACCTTC. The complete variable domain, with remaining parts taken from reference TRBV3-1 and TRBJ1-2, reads DTAVSQTPKYLVTQMGNDKSIKCEQNLGHDTMYWYKQDSKKFLKIMFSYNNKELIINETVPNRFSPKSPDKAHLNLHINSLELGDSAVYFCASSQVGLAGYTFGSGTRLTVV.